This TCR beta chain was captured in a study of long-term antiretroviral therapy in people with HIV (dated 2022 in TCRdb). Notes on the research overall: The earliest samples were collected about a decade before the 2015 WHO recommendation for immediate ART, when ART was typically delayed until CD4 counts fell. Of the roughly 30 participants with HIV, roughly twelve were female. This retrospective serial study examined whether starting ART and sustained HIV suppression were associated with changes in the composition and diversity of the TRB repertoire in peripheral blood. No cross-contamination during QIAcube processing turned up in test extractions that ran a monoclonal T-cell line alongside 25 to 35 polyclonal samples. A total of 150 to 200 cryopreserved PBMC samples came from approximately 30 adults with confirmed HIV infection and were collected serially over a mean of about six years (range 1-12). Overall study outcomes, separate from this receptor: Owing to limited PBMC availability, only the TCR beta chain was sequenced, without alpha chain pairing. CDR3 length ranges in HIV repertoires were narrower than in controls, and network structure suggested an antigen-experienced repertoire with only a slight naive shift after ART. Expanded TRB clones identified before ART initiation dominated the repertoire across all time points, though the dominance fluctuated and decreased in many PLHIV after ART. Because pre-ART samples had limited cell numbers, profiling was done on unsorted PBMC rather than on sorted CD4+ and CD8+ T cells. Inferences about post-ART repertoire changes are limited because no data were available on ART adherence, viral resistance or therapy changes. Starting ART was linked to a significant rise in TRB diversity, yet even after long-term ART the diversity remained significantly lower than in transplant donor controls. Samples dated from the mid-2000s to the late 2010s, and the ART regimens used may be less effective than current ones.

The immunoSEQ hsTCRB v3.0 assay was used at survey level resolution to sequence the TRB variable region. A depth of about 40,000-55,000 T-cell genomes per sample was targeted for TRB sequencing. TRB libraries were pooled and sequenced on an Illumina MiSeq using a v3 150-cycle kit. The authors' analysis ran thus. Analysis of repertoires was carried out in R inside a reproducible Nextflow workflow spanning QC, data transformation and analysis. Custom analyses were implemented in LymphoSeq2, an R package for AIRR-Seq data exploration. A few samples that yielded fewer than 5000 total TRB sequences were excluded, so that fewer than 250 HIV repertoires were analyzed. Among the roughly 180 retained HIV repertoires, 55 to 65 were collected before ART initiation and 129 after ART initiation. Repertoires were downsampled to 5000 TRB nucleotide sequences, with summary statistics averaged over 100 downsampling iterations. TRB sequences were retained for analysis only if CDR3 regions of at least seven amino acids were present. Two measures captured diversity: a Shannon entropy-derived clonality score and the Gini coefficient. In repertoire networks, the top 5000 CDR3 amino acid sequences were linked whenever an edit distance of one separated two sequences. For TRB CDR3 amino acid sequences, GLIPH2 was used to predict antigen specificity groups and MHC restriction. CDR3 amino acid sequences were matched against VDJdb and McPAS-TCR to flag known CMV, EBV, HIV or tissue antigen associations. Pre-ART, post-ART and control groups were compared with Wilcoxon signed-rank tests and Holm-Bonferroni correction. Sourced from immuneACCESS, this table was stored by TCRdb with only in-frame sequences that have V and J called. A share of the clones is absent; for the studies checked, an unresolved V gene accounts for under half, and the remainder has no known explanation. V and J calls and clone size come straight from that table; D and trimming were deduced from the DNA. Across this sample there are more than 25,000 clones, with over 75% seen only once. The ten biggest clones cover approximately 1% of the sample.

The table lists this clone with a few counts. The clone's antigen remains unknown. Per-base qualities were not stored, and no clone one base away is much larger. Participants were included only if at least one PBMC sample before ART initiation and at least two post-ART samples were available. Every participant with HIV received treatment in the United States of America. Before DNA extraction, cryopreserved samples of roughly 0.95-10 million PBMC were thawed and washed. At the time of the earliest PBMC sample, participants with HIV were aged between roughly 20 and 55 years. Each participant contributed PBMC samples from 1-4 timepoints before ART initiation and 2-8 timepoints after ART initiation, with a median of 7 samples. For every participant, serial HIV viral load, CD4+ T-cell count, ART history and demographic data were obtained. Genomic DNA was extracted from unsorted PBMC with a Qiagen kit on a QIAcube, processed in batches of 12 samples.

Via the germline V gene, CDR1 is MDHEN and CDR2 SYDVKM. Germline trimming amounts to 7 bases on V and 7 bases on J, with 8 as the count of junction bases outside the gene matches. The CDR3, cysteine through phenylalanine, is 15 amino acids long. Here the CDR3 DNA is all that survives: 45 bases in frame from base 1. The V gene is TRBV28 and the J gene is TRBJ1-6; 9 nucleotides in the junction match TRBD1. Sequenced material: unsorted PBMCs, taken 2 years after starting antiretroviral therapy. The sequence was obtained from a man aged 45 to 65 with HIV. The sequenced DNA is TGTGCCAGCACCTTGGGGACAGGGTGGAATTCACCCCTCCACTTT. Translated, it gives CASTLGTGWNSPLHF.